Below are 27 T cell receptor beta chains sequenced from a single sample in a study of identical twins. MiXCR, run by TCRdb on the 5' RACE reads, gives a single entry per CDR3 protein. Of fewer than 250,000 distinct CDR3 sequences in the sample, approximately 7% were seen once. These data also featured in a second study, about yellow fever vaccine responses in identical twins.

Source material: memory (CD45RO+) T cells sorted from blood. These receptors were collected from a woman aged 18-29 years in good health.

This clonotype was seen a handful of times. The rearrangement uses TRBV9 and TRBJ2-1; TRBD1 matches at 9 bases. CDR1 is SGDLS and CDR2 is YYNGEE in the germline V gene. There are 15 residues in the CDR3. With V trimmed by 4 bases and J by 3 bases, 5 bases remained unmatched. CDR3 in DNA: TGTGCCAGCAGCCCTGGACAGGGGCACTACAATGAGCAGTTCTTC. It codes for CASSPGQGHYNEQFF.

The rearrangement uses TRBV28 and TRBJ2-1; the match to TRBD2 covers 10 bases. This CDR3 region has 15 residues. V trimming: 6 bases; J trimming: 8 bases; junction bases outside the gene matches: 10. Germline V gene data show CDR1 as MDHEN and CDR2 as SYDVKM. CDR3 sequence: CASRKSGGAFHEQFF. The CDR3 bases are TGTGCCAGCAGGAAAAGCGGGGGGGCCTTCCATGAGCAGTTCTTC.

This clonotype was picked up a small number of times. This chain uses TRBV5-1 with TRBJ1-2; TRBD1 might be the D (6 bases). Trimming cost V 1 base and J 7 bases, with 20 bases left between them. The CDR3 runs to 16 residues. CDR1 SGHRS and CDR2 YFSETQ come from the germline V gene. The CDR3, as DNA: TGCGCCAGCAGCTTGCCAACAGGGAGTGTATATGGTGGCTACACCTTC. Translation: CASSLPTGSVYGGYTF. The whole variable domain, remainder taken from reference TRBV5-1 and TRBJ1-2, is KAGVTQTPRYLIKTRGQQVTLSCSPISGHRSVSWYQQTPGQGLQFLFEYFSETQRNKGNFPGRFSGRQFSNSRSEMNVSTLELGDSALYLCASSLPTGSVYGGYTFGSGTRLTVV.

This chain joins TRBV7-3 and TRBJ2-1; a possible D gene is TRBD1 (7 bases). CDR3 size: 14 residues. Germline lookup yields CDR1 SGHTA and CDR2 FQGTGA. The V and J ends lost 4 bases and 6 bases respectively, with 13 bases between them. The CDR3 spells CASSSGGQGNEQFF. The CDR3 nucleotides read TGTGCCAGCAGCTCAGGGGGGCAAGGCAATGAGCAGTTCTTC.

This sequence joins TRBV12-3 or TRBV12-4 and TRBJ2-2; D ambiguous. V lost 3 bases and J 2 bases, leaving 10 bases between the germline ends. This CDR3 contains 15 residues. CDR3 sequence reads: CASSLGLSNTGELFF. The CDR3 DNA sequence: TGTGCCAGCAGTTTGGGTCTCAGTAACACCGGGGAGCTGTTTTTT.

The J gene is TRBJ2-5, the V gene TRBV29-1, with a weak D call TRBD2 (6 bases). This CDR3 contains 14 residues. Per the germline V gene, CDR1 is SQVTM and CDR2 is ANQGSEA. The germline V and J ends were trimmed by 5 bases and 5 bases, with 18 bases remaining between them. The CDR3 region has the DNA TGCAGCGTTAGGGGCCCCGGGGAGGTTGAGACCCAGTACTTC. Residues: CSVRGPGEVETQYF. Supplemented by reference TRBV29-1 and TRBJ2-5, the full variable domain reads SAVISQKPSRDICQRGTSLTIQCQVDSQVTMMFWYRQQPGQSLTLIATANQGSEATYESGFVIDKFPISRPNLTFSTLTVSNMSPEDSSIYLCSVRGPGEVETQYFGPGTRLLVL.

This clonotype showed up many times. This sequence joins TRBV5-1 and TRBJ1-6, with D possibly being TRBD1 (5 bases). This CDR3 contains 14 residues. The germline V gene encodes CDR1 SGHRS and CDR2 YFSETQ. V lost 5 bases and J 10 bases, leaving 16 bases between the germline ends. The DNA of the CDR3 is TGCGCCAGCAGTGTTACAGGCGGCGACTCACCCCTCCACTTT. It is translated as CASSVTGGDSPLHF.

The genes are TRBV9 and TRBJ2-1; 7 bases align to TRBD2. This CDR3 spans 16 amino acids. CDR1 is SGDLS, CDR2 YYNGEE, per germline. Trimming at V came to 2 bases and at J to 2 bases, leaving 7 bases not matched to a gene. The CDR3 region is CASSVTAGSTYNEQFF. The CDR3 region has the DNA TGTGCCAGCAGCGTTACAGCGGGATCAACCTACAATGAGCAGTTCTTC.

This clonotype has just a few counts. The CDR3 DNA is TGTGCCAGCAGTTACTCGCCGGGAGTCACAGCAGATACGCAGTATTTT. It specifies CASSYSPGVTADTQYF. V gene TRBV6-5 combines with J gene TRBJ2-3; D might be TRBD2 (6 bases). Germline V gives CDR1 MNHEY, CDR2 SVGAGI. This CDR3 is 16 amino acids long. V shed 0 bases and J shed 4 bases, with 14 bases lying between them.

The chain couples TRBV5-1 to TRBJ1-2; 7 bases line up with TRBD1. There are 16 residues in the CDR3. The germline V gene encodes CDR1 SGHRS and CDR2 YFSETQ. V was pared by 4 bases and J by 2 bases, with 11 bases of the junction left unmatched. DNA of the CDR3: TGCGCCAGCAGCCCGCGTACCCAGGACAGGAACTATGGCTACACCTTC. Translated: CASSPRTQDRNYGYTF.

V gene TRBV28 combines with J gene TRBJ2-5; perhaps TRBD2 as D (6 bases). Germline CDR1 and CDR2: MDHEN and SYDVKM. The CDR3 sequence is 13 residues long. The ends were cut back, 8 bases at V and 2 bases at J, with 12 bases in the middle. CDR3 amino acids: CASSGLSQETQYF. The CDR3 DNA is TGTGCCAGCTCGGGACTGTCTCAAGAGACCCAGTACTTC.

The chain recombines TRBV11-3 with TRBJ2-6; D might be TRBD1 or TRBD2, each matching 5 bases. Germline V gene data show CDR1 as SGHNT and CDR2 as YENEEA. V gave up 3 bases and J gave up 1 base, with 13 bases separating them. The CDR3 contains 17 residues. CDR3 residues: CASSFGTGRSGANVLTF. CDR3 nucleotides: TGTGCCAGCAGCTTCGGGACGGGGAGATCTGGGGCCAACGTCCTGACTTTC.

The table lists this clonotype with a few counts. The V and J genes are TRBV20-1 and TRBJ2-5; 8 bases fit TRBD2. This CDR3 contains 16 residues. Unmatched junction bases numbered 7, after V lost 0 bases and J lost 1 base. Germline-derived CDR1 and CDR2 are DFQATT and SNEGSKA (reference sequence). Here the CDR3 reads CSARDRGSGGQETQYF. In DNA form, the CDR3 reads TGCAGTGCTAGAGATCGGGGAAGCGGGGGCCAAGAGACCCAGTACTTC.

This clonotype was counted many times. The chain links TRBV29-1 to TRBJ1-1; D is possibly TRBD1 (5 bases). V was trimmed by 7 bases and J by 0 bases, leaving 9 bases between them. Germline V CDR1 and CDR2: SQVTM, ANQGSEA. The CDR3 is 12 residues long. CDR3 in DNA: TGCAGCGGGGGACCGATGAACACTGAAGCTTTCTTT. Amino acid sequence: CSGGPMNTEAFF. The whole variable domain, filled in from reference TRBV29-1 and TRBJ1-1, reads SAVISQKPSRDICQRGTSLTIQCQVDSQVTMMFWYRQQPGQSLTLIATANQGSEATYESGFVIDKFPISRPNLTFSTLTVSNMSPEDSSIYLCSGGPMNTEAFFGQGTRLTVV.

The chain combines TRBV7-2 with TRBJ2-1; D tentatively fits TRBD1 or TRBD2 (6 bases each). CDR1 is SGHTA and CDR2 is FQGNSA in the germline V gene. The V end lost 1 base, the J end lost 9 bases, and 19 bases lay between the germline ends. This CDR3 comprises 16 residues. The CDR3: CASSLGPGALYAEQFF. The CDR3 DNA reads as TGTGCCAGCAGCTTAGGGCCGGGGGCCTTGTATGCTGAGCAGTTCTTC.

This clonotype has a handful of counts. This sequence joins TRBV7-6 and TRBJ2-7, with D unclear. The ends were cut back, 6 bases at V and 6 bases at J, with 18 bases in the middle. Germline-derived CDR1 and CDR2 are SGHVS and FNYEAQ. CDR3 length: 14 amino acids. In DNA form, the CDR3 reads TGTGCCAGCAGTTCGAGTCCGGCCTTGCTCGAGCAGTACTTC. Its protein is CASSSSPALLEQYF.

The CDR3 reads CASSRDRNSYEQYF. The CDR3, as DNA: TGCGCCAGCAGCCGGGACAGGAACTCCTACGAGCAGTACTTC. The chain recombines TRBV4-1 with TRBJ2-7; 8 nucleotides match TRBD1. J lost 0 bases, V lost 4 bases, and 2 bases had no gene match. Germline assignment: CDR1 MGHRA and CDR2 YSYEKL. The CDR3 contains 14 residues.

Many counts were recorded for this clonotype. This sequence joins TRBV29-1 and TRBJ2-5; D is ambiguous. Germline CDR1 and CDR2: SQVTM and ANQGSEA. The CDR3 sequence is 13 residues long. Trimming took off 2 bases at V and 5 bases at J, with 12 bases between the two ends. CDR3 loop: CSVEYGVGETQYF. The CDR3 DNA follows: TGCAGCGTTGAATATGGGGTGGGGGAGACCCAGTACTTC.

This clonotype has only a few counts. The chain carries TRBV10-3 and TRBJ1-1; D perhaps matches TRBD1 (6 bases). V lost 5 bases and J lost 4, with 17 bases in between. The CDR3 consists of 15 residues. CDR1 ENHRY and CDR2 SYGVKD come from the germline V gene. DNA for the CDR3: TGTGCCATCAGTAACCCAGGGGCGGGAGGCACTGAAGCTTTCTTT. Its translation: CAISNPGAGGTEAFF.

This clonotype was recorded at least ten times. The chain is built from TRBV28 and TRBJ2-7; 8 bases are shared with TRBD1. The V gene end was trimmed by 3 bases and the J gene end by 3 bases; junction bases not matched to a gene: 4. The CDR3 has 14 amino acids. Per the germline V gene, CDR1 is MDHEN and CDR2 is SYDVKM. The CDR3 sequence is CASSFAGTGYEQYF. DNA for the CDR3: TGTGCCAGCAGTTTTGCCGGGACAGGCTACGAGCAGTACTTC.

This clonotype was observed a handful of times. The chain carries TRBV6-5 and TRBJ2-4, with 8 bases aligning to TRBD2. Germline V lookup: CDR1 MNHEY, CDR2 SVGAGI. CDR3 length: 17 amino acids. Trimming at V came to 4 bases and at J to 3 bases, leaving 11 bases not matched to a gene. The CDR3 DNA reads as TGTGCCAGCAGTTTCGGCTCGACTAGCGACTACAAAAACATTCAGTACTTC. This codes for CASSFGSTSDYKNIQYF.

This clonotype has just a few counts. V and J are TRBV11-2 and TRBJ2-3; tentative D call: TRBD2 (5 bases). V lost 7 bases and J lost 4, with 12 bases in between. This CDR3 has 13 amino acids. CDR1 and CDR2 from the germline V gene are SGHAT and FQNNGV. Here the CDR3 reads CASTRGRADTQYF. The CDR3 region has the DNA TGTGCCAGCACCCGAGGGCGCGCAGATACGCAGTATTTT.

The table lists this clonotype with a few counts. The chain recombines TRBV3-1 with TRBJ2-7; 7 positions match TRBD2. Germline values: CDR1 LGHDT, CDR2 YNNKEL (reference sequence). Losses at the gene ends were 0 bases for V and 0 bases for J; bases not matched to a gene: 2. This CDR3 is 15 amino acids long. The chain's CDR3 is CASSQDGGSSYEQYF. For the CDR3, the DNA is TGTGCCAGCAGCCAAGACGGCGGGAGCTCCTACGAGCAGTACTTC.

CDR3 loop: CSALITGGIGYTF. CDR3 DNA: TGCAGTGCTTTGATTACAGGGGGCATAGGCTACACCTTC. J is TRBJ1-2 and V is TRBV20-1, with 9 nucleotides matching TRBD1. The CDR3 spans 13 residues. Trimming at V came to 5 bases and at J to 8 bases, leaving 9 bases not matched to a gene. Germline CDR1 reads DFQATT; CDR2 reads SNEGSKA (reference sequence).

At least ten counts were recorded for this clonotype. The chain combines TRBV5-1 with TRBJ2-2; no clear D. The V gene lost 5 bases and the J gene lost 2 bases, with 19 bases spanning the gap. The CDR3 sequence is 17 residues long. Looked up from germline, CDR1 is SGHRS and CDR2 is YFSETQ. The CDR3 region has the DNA TGCGCCAGCAGGTACCCGCTTAGTCGGCTAAACACCGGGGAGCTGTTTTTT. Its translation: CASRYPLSRLNTGELFF.

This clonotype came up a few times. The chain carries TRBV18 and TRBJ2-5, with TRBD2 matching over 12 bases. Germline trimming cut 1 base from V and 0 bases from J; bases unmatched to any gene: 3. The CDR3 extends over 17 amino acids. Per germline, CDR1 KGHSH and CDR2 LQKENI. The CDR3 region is CASSPLGLAGNQETQYF. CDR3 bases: TGTGCCAGCTCACCACTCGGACTAGCGGGAAACCAAGAGACCCAGTACTTC.

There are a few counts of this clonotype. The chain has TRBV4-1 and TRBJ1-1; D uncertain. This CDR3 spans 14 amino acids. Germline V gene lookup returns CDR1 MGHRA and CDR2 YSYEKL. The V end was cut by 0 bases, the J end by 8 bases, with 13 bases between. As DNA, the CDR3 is TGCGCCAGCAGCCAAGAGTTTGTGGGCGCGGAAGCTTTCTTT. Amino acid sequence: CASSQEFVGAEAFF.